These T cell receptor beta chains were read from a single sample in a study of cytomegalovirus exposure and HLA in healthy donors. Profiling relied on immunoSEQ multiplex PCR, and the TCRdb table lists in-frame clones only, not all of them. In the table there are roughly 150,000 clones, 76% of which are singletons. Sequencing was done on a sample of PBMCs. These receptors originate from a male donor in good health and CMV-seronegative. The CDR3 runs from the conserved cysteine through the conserved F or W. A D gene is named only where the DNA matches it firmly. Some rows mark clone size as missing; the rest say once, few, many or name a class of expanded clone.

d_gene: -
j_gene: TRBJ2-4
v_gene: TRBV2
abundance: -
CDR3aa: CASEGVGKNIQYF
CDR3nt: TGTGCCAGCGAGGGAGTGGGCAAAAACATTCAGTACTTC

d_gene: TRBD1
j_gene: TRBJ1-2
v_gene: TRBV6-5
abundance: -
CDR3aa: CASRTGGVSGYTF
CDR3nt: TGTGCCAGCAGAACAGGGGGCGTGAGCGGCTACACCTTC

d_gene: TRBD2
j_gene: TRBJ2-3
v_gene: TRBV5-4
abundance: once
CDR3aa: CATGLAGGDTQYF
CDR3nt: TGTGCCACTGGACTAGCGGGGGGAGATACGCAGTATTTT

d_gene: -
j_gene: TRBJ2-5
v_gene: TRBV19
abundance: few
CDR3aa: CASSPGEETQYF
CDR3nt: TGTGCCAGTTCCCCAGGCGAGGAGACCCAGTACTTC

d_gene: TRBD1
j_gene: TRBJ2-2
v_gene: TRBV4-3
abundance: few
CDR3aa: CASSQESPLGDSNTGELFF
CDR3nt: TGCGCCAGCAGCCAAGAAAGCCCCCTGGGGGACAGTAACACCGGGGAGCTGTTTTTT

d_gene: TRBD2
j_gene: TRBJ2-1
v_gene: TRBV28
abundance: -
CDR3aa: CASSPAGAYNEQFF
CDR3nt: TGTGCCAGCAGTCCAGCGGGAGCCTACAATGAGCAGTTCTTC

d_gene: TRBD1
j_gene: TRBJ2-6
v_gene: TRBV2
abundance: -
CDR3aa: CASRLGTGSGANVLTF
CDR3nt: TGTGCCAGCAGACTTGGGACAGGGAGTGGGGCCAACGTCCTGACTTTC

d_gene: -
j_gene: TRBJ1-3
v_gene: TRBV5-4
abundance: -
CDR3aa: CASSPDRTSGNTIYF
CDR3nt: TGTGCCAGCAGCCCTGACAGGACCTCTGGAAACACCATATATTTT

d_gene: -
j_gene: TRBJ2-2
v_gene: TRBV19
abundance: -
CDR3aa: CASRIPGERHTGELFF
CDR3nt: TGTGCCAGTAGGATACCCGGGGAGAGACACACCGGGGAGCTGTTTTTT

d_gene: TRBD1
j_gene: TRBJ2-2
v_gene: TRBV7-2
abundance: -
CDR3aa: CASSLVAGTGKAGELFF
CDR3nt: TGTGCCAGCAGCTTAGTCGCAGGGACAGGGAAGGCCGGGGAGCTGTTTTTT

d_gene: TRBD1
j_gene: TRBJ1-6
v_gene: TRBV2
abundance: -
CDR3aa: CASNQGALGNSPLHF
CDR3nt: TGTGCCAGCAATCAGGGGGCGCTTGGGAATTCACCCCTCCACTTT

d_gene: -
j_gene: TRBJ1-1
v_gene: TRBV11-3
abundance: -
CDR3aa: CASSYGSSSEAFF
CDR3nt: TGTGCCAGCAGCTACGGGTCAAGCTCTGAAGCTTTCTTT

d_gene: TRBD1
j_gene: TRBJ2-5
v_gene: TRBV7-2
abundance: -
CDR3aa: CASSFTGGEETQYF
CDR3nt: TGTGCCAGCAGCTTCACAGGGGGCGAGGAGACCCAGTACTTC

d_gene: TRBD1
j_gene: TRBJ1-1
v_gene: TRBV27
abundance: few
CDR3aa: CASSPIPGQGLNTEAFF
CDR3nt: TGTGCCAGCAGTCCGATCCCCGGACAGGGGCTGAACACTGAAGCTTTCTTT

d_gene: TRBD1
j_gene: TRBJ2-2
v_gene: TRBV6-5
abundance: -
CDR3aa: CASSRRDRDTGELFF
CDR3nt: TGTGCCAGCAGTCGGCGGGACAGGGACACCGGGGAGCTGTTTTTT

d_gene: -
j_gene: TRBJ2-1
v_gene: TRBV29-1
abundance: -
CDR3aa: CSVGSPGEQFF
CDR3nt: TGCAGCGTTGGGTCCCCGGGTGAGCAGTTCTTC

d_gene: TRBD2
j_gene: TRBJ2-5
v_gene: TRBV28
abundance: -
CDR3aa: CATLLAGIETQYF
CDR3nt: TGTGCCACCCTACTAGCGGGAATAGAGACCCAGTACTTC

d_gene: TRBD1
j_gene: TRBJ1-1
v_gene: TRBV10-3
abundance: few
CDR3aa: CAISPDRDGTEAFF
CDR3nt: TGTGCCATCAGCCCTGACAGGGATGGCACTGAAGCTTTCTTT

d_gene: TRBD1
j_gene: TRBJ1-5
v_gene: TRBV5-4
abundance: -
CDR3aa: CASSLGQGGRFGNQPQHF
CDR3nt: TGTGCCAGCAGCTTGGGACAGGGGGGAAGGTTTGGCAATCAGCCCCAGCATTTT

d_gene: TRBD2
j_gene: TRBJ2-2
v_gene: TRBV5-6
abundance: -
CDR3aa: CASSTGGSGRSGELFF
CDR3nt: TGTGCCAGCAGCACGGGGGGTAGCGGGAGATCCGGGGAGCTGTTTTTT

d_gene: TRBD1
j_gene: TRBJ1-4
v_gene: TRBV9
abundance: -
CDR3aa: CASSVGLTGVLFF
CDR3nt: TGTGCCAGCAGCGTCGGTTTGACAGGGGTATTGTTTTTT

d_gene: TRBD1
j_gene: TRBJ2-5
v_gene: TRBV7-8
abundance: -
CDR3aa: CASSSGGETQYF
CDR3nt: TGTGCCAGCAGCTCAGGGGGAGAGACCCAGTACTTC

d_gene: -
j_gene: TRBJ1-5
v_gene: TRBV7-8
abundance: -
CDR3aa: CASSLERQVRSNQPQHF
CDR3nt: TGTGCCAGCAGCTTAGAGCGACAGGTCCGTAGCAATCAGCCCCAGCATTTT

d_gene: -
j_gene: TRBJ1-1
v_gene: TRBV7-9
abundance: -
CDR3aa: CASHDGENTEAFF
CDR3nt: TGTGCCAGCCACGACGGGGAAAACACTGAAGCTTTCTTT

d_gene: -
j_gene: TRBJ1-1
v_gene: TRBV5-4
abundance: -
CDR3aa: CASSPTPSGGRNTEAFF
CDR3nt: TGTGCCAGCAGCCCTACGCCGTCGGGGGGACGGAACACTGAAGCTTTCTTT

d_gene: TRBD1
j_gene: TRBJ2-1
v_gene: TRBV4-1
abundance: -
CDR3aa: CASSQGVQGVGNEQFF
CDR3nt: TGCGCCAGCAGCCAAGGGGTACAGGGGGTGGGGAATGAGCAGTTCTTC

d_gene: TRBD2
j_gene: TRBJ2-2
v_gene: TRBV7-8
abundance: -
CDR3aa: CASSWRSGGLNTGELFF
CDR3nt: TGTGCCAGCAGCTGGAGAAGCGGGGGGCTTAACACCGGGGAGCTGTTTTTT

d_gene: -
j_gene: TRBJ1-1
v_gene: TRBV4-1
abundance: -
CDR3aa: CASSQPSRSQGMNTEAFF
CDR3nt: TGCGCCAGCAGCCAACCATCACGGTCTCAGGGTATGAACACTGAAGCTTTCTTT

d_gene: -
j_gene: TRBJ1-5
v_gene: TRBV6-6
abundance: once
CDR3aa: CASSYRLTNQPQHF
CDR3nt: TGTGCCAGCAGTTACCGACTTACCAATCAGCCCCAGCATTTT

d_gene: -
j_gene: TRBJ2-1
v_gene: TRBV28
abundance: -
CDR3aa: CASSWAVSVGDEQFF
CDR3nt: TGTGCCAGCAGCTGGGCCGTGTCGGTCGGCGATGAGCAGTTCTTC

d_gene: TRBD1
j_gene: TRBJ1-2
v_gene: TRBV27
abundance: -
CDR3aa: CASSPRRQGLGYTF
CDR3nt: TGTGCCAGCAGCCCAAGACGACAGGGCCTTGGCTACACCTTC

d_gene: -
j_gene: TRBJ2-3
v_gene: TRBV9
abundance: -
CDR3aa: CASSPRGGFDTQYF
CDR3nt: TGTGCCAGCAGCCCGAGAGGAGGGTTCGATACGCAGTATTTT

d_gene: -
j_gene: TRBJ2-5
v_gene: TRBV7-2
abundance: -
CDR3aa: CASSQQGSVETQYF
CDR3nt: TGTGCCAGCAGCCAACAGGGTTCTGTTGAGACCCAGTACTTC

d_gene: -
j_gene: TRBJ2-3
v_gene: TRBV4-3
abundance: -
CDR3aa: CASSQDTRPPGDTQYF
CDR3nt: TGCGCCAGCAGCCAAGATACGCGGCCGCCCGGAGATACGCAGTATTTT

d_gene: -
j_gene: TRBJ2-5
v_gene: TRBV28
abundance: -
CDR3aa: CASRTGVRETQYF
CDR3nt: TGTGCCAGCAGAACCGGGGTCCGGGAGACCCAGTACTTC

d_gene: -
j_gene: TRBJ2-3
v_gene: TRBV2
abundance: few
CDR3aa: CASRDTYTDTQYF
CDR3nt: TGTGCCAGCAGGGACACCTACACAGATACGCAGTATTTT